This TCR beta chain was found in a study of cytomegalovirus exposure and HLA in healthy donors. Details on this clone: Its specificity is not known.

The PCR was carried out with 60 Vbeta primers and 13 Jbeta primers. The method was immunoSEQ multiplex PCR; TCRdb's version includes in-frame clones alone and lacks a portion of them. This table holds fewer than 200,000 clones, 60% to 85% found once. Sampled while nominally healthy, donors likely had unrecorded immune exposures. The CDR3 sequence is 14 residues long. Germline CDR1 is SGHDT and CDR2 is YYEEEE. The V end lost 2 bases, the J end lost 6 bases, and 15 bases lay between the germline ends. Study outcomes and limitations: A later analysis appeared to link common viral pathogens to several of the most significant clusters. A list of 150 to 200 TCR beta chains associated with cytomegalovirus was given. Earlier analysis found most TCR beta V segments productive about 87% or about 30% of the time.

This receptor was taken from a female donor in good health and CMV-seronegative. Material: PBMCs. The chain couples TRBV5-6 to TRBJ2-7; maybe TRBD1 (6 bases). CDR3 sequence (DNA): TGTGCCAGCAGCTTTCAGCAGGGGTCTGGCGAGCAGTACTTC. Protein: CASSFQQGSGEQYF.